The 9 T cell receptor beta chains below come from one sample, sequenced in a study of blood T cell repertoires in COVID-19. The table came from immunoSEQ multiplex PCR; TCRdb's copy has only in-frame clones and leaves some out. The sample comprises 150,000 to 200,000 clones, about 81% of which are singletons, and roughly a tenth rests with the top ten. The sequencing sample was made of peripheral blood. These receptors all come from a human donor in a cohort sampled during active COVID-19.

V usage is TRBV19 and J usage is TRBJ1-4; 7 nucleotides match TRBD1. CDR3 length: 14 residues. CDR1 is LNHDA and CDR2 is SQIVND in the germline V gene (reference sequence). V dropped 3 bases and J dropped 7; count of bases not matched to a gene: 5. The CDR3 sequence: CASSIQGGSEKLFF. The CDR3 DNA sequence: TGTGCCAGTAGTATCCAAGGGGGCTCTGAAAAACTGTTTTTT.

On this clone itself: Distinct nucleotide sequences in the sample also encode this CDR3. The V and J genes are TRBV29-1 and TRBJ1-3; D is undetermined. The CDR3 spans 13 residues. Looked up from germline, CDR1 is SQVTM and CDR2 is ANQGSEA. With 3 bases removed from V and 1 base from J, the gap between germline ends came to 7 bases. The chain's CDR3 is CSVESGSGNTIYF. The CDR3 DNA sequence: TGCAGCGTTGAGAGTGGTTCTGGAAACACCATATATTTT.

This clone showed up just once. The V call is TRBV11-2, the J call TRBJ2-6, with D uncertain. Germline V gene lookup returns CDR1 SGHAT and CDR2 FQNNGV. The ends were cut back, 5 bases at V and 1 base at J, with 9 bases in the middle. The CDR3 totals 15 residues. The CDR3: CASSKAYSGANVLTF. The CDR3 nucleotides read TGTGCCAGCAGCAAAGCCTATTCTGGGGCCAACGTCCTGACTTTC.

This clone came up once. For the CDR3, the DNA is TGTGCCATCAAAGGGACTAGCGTGTCTGAGCAGTTCTTC. This translates into CAIKGTSVSEQFF. The J gene is TRBJ2-1, the V gene TRBV10-3; TRBD2 agrees at 10 bases. V was clipped by 7 bases and J by 9 bases; unmatched bases: 6. The CDR3 has 13 amino acids. Per the germline V gene, CDR1 is ENHRY and CDR2 is SYGVKD.

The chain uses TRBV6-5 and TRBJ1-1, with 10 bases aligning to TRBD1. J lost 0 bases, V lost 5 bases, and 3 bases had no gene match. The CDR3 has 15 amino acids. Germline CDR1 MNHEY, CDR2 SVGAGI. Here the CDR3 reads CASSTGQGVNTEAFF. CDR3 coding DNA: TGTGCCAGCAGTACAGGACAGGGGGTGAACACTGAAGCTTTCTTT.

The CDR3 loop reads CASSSRDRGGTDTQYF. CDR3 coding DNA: TGTGCCAGCAGTAGCAGGGACAGGGGTGGCACAGATACGCAGTATTTT. This chain uses TRBV2 with TRBJ2-3; 10 bases are shared with TRBD1. Per the germline V gene, CDR1 is SNHLY and CDR2 is FYNNEI. CDR3 length: 16 amino acids. The junction had 6 bases not matched to a gene; V was cut back by 5 bases and J by 1 base. The complete variable domain, with remaining parts taken from reference TRBV2 and TRBJ2-3, reads EPEVTQTPSHQVTQMGQEVILRCVPISNHLYFYWYRQILGQKVEFLVSFYNNEISEKSEIFDDQFSVERPDGSNFTLKIRSTKLEDSAMYFCASSSRDRGGTDTQYFGPGTRLTVL.

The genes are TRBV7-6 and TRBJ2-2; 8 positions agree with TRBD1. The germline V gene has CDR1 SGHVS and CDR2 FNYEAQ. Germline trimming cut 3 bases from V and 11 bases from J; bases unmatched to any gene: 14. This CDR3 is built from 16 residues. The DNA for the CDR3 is TGTGCCAGCAGCTTCGTTCCGGACAGGGTGAGAGGAGAGCTGTTTTTT. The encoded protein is CASSFVPDRVRGELFF.

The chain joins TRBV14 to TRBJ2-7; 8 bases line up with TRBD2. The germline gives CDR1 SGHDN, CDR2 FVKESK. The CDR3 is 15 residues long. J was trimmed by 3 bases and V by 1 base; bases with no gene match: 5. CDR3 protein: CASSQGVGLVYEQYF. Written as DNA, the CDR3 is TGTGCCAGCAGCCAAGGCGTGGGACTAGTCTACGAGCAGTACTTC.

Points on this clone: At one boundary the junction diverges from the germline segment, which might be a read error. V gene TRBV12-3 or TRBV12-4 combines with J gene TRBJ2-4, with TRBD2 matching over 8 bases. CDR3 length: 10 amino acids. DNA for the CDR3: TGTGCCAGCAGTGGACCGGGACTAGTTTTC. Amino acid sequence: CASSGPGLVF.